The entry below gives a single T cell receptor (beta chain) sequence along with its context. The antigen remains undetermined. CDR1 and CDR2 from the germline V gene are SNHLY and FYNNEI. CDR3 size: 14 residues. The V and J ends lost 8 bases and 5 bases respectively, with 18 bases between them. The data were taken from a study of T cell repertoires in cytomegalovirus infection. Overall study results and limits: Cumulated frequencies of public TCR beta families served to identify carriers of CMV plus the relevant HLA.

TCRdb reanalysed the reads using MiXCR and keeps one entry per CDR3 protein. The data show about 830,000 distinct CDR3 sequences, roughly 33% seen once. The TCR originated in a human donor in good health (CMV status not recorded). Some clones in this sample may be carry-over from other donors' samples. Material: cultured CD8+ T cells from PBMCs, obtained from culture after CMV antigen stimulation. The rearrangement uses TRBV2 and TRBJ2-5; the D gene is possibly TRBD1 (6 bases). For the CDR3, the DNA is TGTGCCAGCTCCGGGACAAGGGGGTATGAGACCCAGTACTTC. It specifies CASSGTRGYETQYF.